These 2 T cell receptor beta chains originate from one sample sequenced in a study of cytomegalovirus exposure and HLA in healthy donors. PCR involved 60 Vbeta and 13 Jbeta primers. Using immunoSEQ multiplex PCR, the repertoire was profiled, and TCRdb retains in-frame clones only, with some absent. This sample has over 130,000 clones, with roughly 80% found just once. Source material: PBMCs. These receptors all come from a female donor in good health and CMV-seronegative.

This chain links TRBV6-5 with TRBJ2-2, with D possibly TRBD2 on 5 matching bases. This CDR3 is built from 12 residues. CDR1 MNHEY and CDR2 SVGAGI come from the germline V gene. The V end was cut by 4 bases, the J end by 8 bases, with 8 bases between. CDR3 sequence reads: CASSSLAGELFF. The CDR3 DNA sequence: TGTGCCAGCAGTTCCTTAGCGGGGGAGCTGTTTTTT.

The chain couples TRBV6-1 to TRBJ2-7; TRBD1 aligns across 8 bases. This CDR3 has 14 amino acids. V gave up 4 bases and J gave up 6 bases; unmatched junction bases: 8. Germline-derived CDR1 and CDR2 are MNHNS and SASEGT. The CDR3 coding sequence is TGTGCCAGCAGTGTGGGACAGGTCGTTCGCGAGCAGTACTTC. Its translation is CASSVGQVVREQYF.